This entry is about one T cell receptor beta chain. The CDR3 loop spans 15 amino acids. The V gene end was trimmed by 6 bases and the J gene end by 9 bases; junction bases not matched to a gene: 9. Germline lookup yields CDR1 ENHRY and CDR2 SYGVKD. This entry is derived from a study of shared clonotypes between healthy human individuals. Libraries were prepared by immunoSEQ multiplex PCR; TCRdb keeps only in-frame clonotypes and omits some of them. The table lists about 490,000 clones, around 80% of them singletons. Sequencing was performed on PBMCs. The chain has TRBV10-3 and TRBJ2-6; 9 nucleotides match TRBD1. The origin of this receptor is a woman aged 35 to 49 in good health. Some clones in this sample may be carry-over from other donors' samples. This chain's CDR3 is CAISLGQGWDNVLTF. CDR3 nucleotide sequence: TGTGCCATCAGCCTGGGACAGGGTTGGGACAACGTCCTGACTTTC.